Listed below are T cell receptor beta chains from one sample, sequenced in a study of Graves' ophthalmopathy and Graves' hyperthyroidism. TCRdb fed the multiplex PCR reads into MiXCR, producing one record per CDR3 protein. The sample consists of roughly 230,000 distinct CDR3 sequences, 20% to 25% of them appearing once. Sequenced sample: peripheral blood. The receptor source for this set is a woman aged 45-65 years with Graves' ophthalmopathy. CDR3s include the opening cysteine and the closing phenylalanine or tryptophan. Each record gives: D gene, clone size, J gene, V gene, CDR3 length, CDR3 protein, CDR3 DNA. D genes are given only for firm matches. Clone size, where shown, is once, few, many, or a class for clones that have expanded.

>.|many|TRBJ2-7|TRBV3-1|15
CASSPDAGPPYEQYF
TGTGCCAGCAGCCCCGACGCGGGACCGCCCTACGAGCAGTACTTC
>.|many|TRBJ1-1|TRBV6-1|13
CASRRRGNTEAFF
TGTGCCAGCAGGAGGAGGGGAAACACTGAAGCTTTCTTT
>.|.|TRBJ1-2|TRBV6-1|14
CASSEGARGSGYTF
TGTGCCAGCAGTGAAGGGGCCAGGGGAAGTGGCTACACCTTC
>TRBD1|many|TRBJ2-6|TRBV12-3/TRBV12-4|18
CASSFLGQGLSGANVLTF
TGTGCCAGCAGTTTTCTAGGACAGGGGCTCTCTGGGGCCAACGTCCTGACTTTC
>.|many|TRBJ1-2|TRBV12-3/TRBV12-4|12
CASSPTVGGYTF
TGTGCCAGCAGTCCGACAGTCGGCGGCTACACCTTC
>.|few|TRBJ2-1|TRBV6-2/TRBV6-3|13
CASSYSSANEQFF
TGTGCCAGCAGTTATTCTAGCGCCAATGAGCAGTTCTTC
>.|many|TRBJ1-1|TRBV7-8|13
CASSLVPNTEAFF
TGTGCCAGCAGCTTAGTCCCCAACACTGAAGCTTTCTTT
>.|many|TRBJ1-5|TRBV28|12
CASSTGIQPQHF
TGTGCCAGCAGTACAGGGATTCAGCCCCAGCATTTT
>TRBD1|many|TRBJ1-5|TRBV20-1|19
CSARDPGQDLTYSNQPQHF
TGCAGTGCGAGGGACCCGGGACAGGACCTGACTTATAGCAATCAGCCCCAGCATTTT
>.|many|TRBJ1-1|TRBV30|11
CAWQMNTEAFF
TGTGCTTGGCAGATGAACACTGAAGCTTTCTTT
>.|few|TRBJ1-2|TRBV7-9|14
CASSLTAGYYGYTF
TGTGCCAGCAGCTTAACCGCAGGCTACTATGGCTACACCTTC
>.|many|TRBJ2-5|TRBV20-1|13
CSAKSPGAETQYF
TGCAGTGCTAAGAGCCCAGGCGCAGAGACCCAGTACTTC
>TRBD1|.|TRBJ2-7|TRBV20-1|15
CSAASLRGQVYEQYF
TGCAGTGCTGCCTCGCTCAGGGGGCAAGTCTACGAGCAGTACTTC
>TRBD1|many|TRBJ1-5|TRBV19|15
CASGLGQDVDQPQHF
TGTGCCAGTGGCCTGGGACAGGACGTCGATCAGCCCCAGCATTTT
>.|many|TRBJ2-5|TRBV6-1|15
CASWPGGLRQETQYF
TGTGCCAGCTGGCCGGGCGGGTTAAGGCAAGAGACCCAGTACTTC
>.|many|TRBJ2-5|TRBV10-3|14
CAISESGAQETQYF
TGTGCCATCAGTGAGTCCGGGGCCCAAGAGACCCAGTACTTC
>.|many|TRBJ2-5|TRBV6-5|16
CASSYSIMGNGETQYF
TGTGCCAGCAGTTACTCGATTATGGGAAACGGAGAGACCCAGTACTTC
>.|many|TRBJ2-7|TRBV28|14
CASYGEQGSYEQYF
TGTGCCAGTTACGGAGAGCAGGGGTCCTACGAGCAGTACTTC
>TRBD1|many|TRBJ1-5|TRBV12-5|17
CASGSSRDRGRNQPQHF
TGTGCTAGTGGTTCCAGCCGGGACAGGGGACGCAATCAGCCCCAGCATTTT
>.|many|TRBJ2-5|TRBV7-8|13
CASSALGQETQYF
TGTGCCAGCTCGGCGTTGGGGCAGGAGACCCAGTACTTC